These 20 T cell receptor beta chains share one sample of origin, sequenced in a study of T cell repertoires in cytomegalovirus infection. No antigen has been identified for these receptors. MiXCR, run by TCRdb on the reads, gives a single entry per CDR3 protein. The sample has about 900,000 distinct CDR3 sequences, roughly a third seen once; the top ten hold over 10%. The sample in question was cultured CD8+ T cells from PBMCs, obtained from culture after CMV antigen stimulation. The receptors were gathered from a human donor in good health (CMV status not recorded). Some clones in this sample may be carry-over from other donors' samples.

In its sample, this clonotype was seen a few times. V is TRBV27 and J is TRBJ2-5; the match to TRBD1 covers 9 bases. The CDR3 has 16 amino acids. Germline V gene sequence: CDR1 MNHEY, CDR2 SMNVEV (reference sequence). Unmatched junction bases numbered 12, after V lost 6 bases and J lost 4 bases. CDR3 sequence (DNA): TGTGCCAGCAGAACGAGTGTACAGGGGGCGCGAGAGACCCAGTACTTC. Residues: CASRTSVQGARETQYF.

In regard to this clonotype: The CDR3 ends on some other residue instead of the conserved phenylalanine or tryptophan, so this is likely a read error. The chain employs TRBV3-1 and TRBJ2-5; 14 nucleotides align to TRBD2. V lost 1 base and J lost 3; bases outside the gene matches: 7. The length of the CDR3 is 18 residues. CDR1 is LGHDT and CDR2 is YNNKEL in the germline V gene (reference sequence). DNA of the CDR3: TGTGCCAGCAGCCAAGGTGGGACTAGCGGGGGTGTGGAAGAGACCCAGTACGTC. Protein product: CASSQGGTSGGVEETQYV.

This clonotype appeared many times. The chain has TRBV11-1 and TRBJ2-1; D is unresolved. Germline V CDR1 and CDR2: SGHAT, FQDESV (reference sequence). The ends were cut back, 2 bases at V and 4 bases at J, with 6 bases in the middle. This CDR3 has 13 amino acids. The CDR3 DNA reads TGTGCCAGCAGCTTATTCGGATACAATGAGCAGTTCTTC. Its translation is CASSLFGYNEQFF.

This chain uses TRBV12-3 or TRBV12-4 with TRBJ2-2, with 13 bases fitting TRBD2. The junction had 12 bases not matched to a gene; V was cut back by 4 bases and J by 7 bases. CDR3 length: 18 amino acids. CDR3 loop: CASSSGSTSGGVRGELFF. CDR3 DNA sequence: TGTGCCAGCAGTTCCGGTTCTACTAGCGGGGGGGTTCGCGGGGAGCTGTTTTTT.

This clonotype has at least ten counts. The V call is TRBV6-1, the J call TRBJ2-2; D tentatively fits TRBD1 or TRBD2 (5 bases each). The CDR3 totals 15 residues. In germline, CDR1 is MNHNS, CDR2 SASEGT. V lost 2 bases and J 6 bases, leaving 13 bases between the germline ends. The CDR3 sequence: CASSEQAGTAGELFF. CDR3 sequence (DNA): TGTGCCAGCAGTGAACAGGCAGGGACCGCCGGGGAGCTGTTTTTT.

J is TRBJ2-1 and V is TRBV12-3 or TRBV12-4; 8 bases fit TRBD1. The J segment lost 0 bases and the V segment lost 5 bases, leaving 6 bases of the junction unmatched. CDR3 length equals 16 residues. CDR3 nucleotide sequence: TGTGCCAGCAGTCATAACAGGGGGAACTCCTACAATGAGCAGTTCTTC. Protein: CASSHNRGNSYNEQFF.

This clonotype was counted many times. This chain joins TRBV7-9 and TRBJ2-2, with TRBD1 identical over 11 bases. CDR1 and CDR2 from the germline V gene are SEHNR and FQNEAQ (reference sequence). V was clipped by 7 bases and J by 4 bases; unmatched bases: 5. The CDR3 length is 15 residues. CDR3 protein: CASTRTGGLTGELFF. The CDR3 DNA reads as TGTGCCAGCACCCGGACAGGGGGCCTCACCGGGGAGCTGTTTTTT.

This clonotype was observed at least ten times. This rearrangement joins TRBV7-9 to TRBJ2-1; D uncertain. There are 12 residues in the CDR3. CDR1 SEHNR and CDR2 FQNEAQ come from the germline V gene (reference sequence). V shed 6 bases and J shed 6 bases, with 9 bases lying between them. As DNA, the CDR3 is TGTGCCAGCAGTCCCGAAGTCAATGAGCAGTTCTTC. This translates into CASSPEVNEQFF.

About this clonotype: A read error may account for a junction end that differs from germline. The chain uses TRBV11-3 and TRBJ2-3, with 9 bases identical to TRBD2. Germline assignment: CDR1 SGHNT and CDR2 YENEEA. The CDR3 totals 17 residues. CDR3 DNA: TGTGCCAGCAGCTCCCGGGGTAGCGGGGGTTCCACAGATATGCAGTATTTT. This translates into CASSSRGSGGSTDMQYF.

This clonotype occurred a few times. The genes are TRBV7-6 and TRBJ2-7; 8 nucleotides line up with TRBD2. CDR1 is SGHVS and CDR2 is FNYEAQ in the germline V gene. The V and J ends lost 3 bases and 0 bases, in that order; junction bases with no gene match: 7. The CDR3 consists of 16 residues. The CDR3 DNA reads TGTGCCAGCAGCTTGGGACCGGGACTAGACTCCTACGAGCAGTACTTC. Translation: CASSLGPGLDSYEQYF.

J is TRBJ2-5 and V is TRBV5-1, with 10 bases lining up with TRBD1. Trimming at V came to 4 bases and at J to 5 bases, leaving 8 bases not matched to a gene. Germline values: CDR1 SGHRS, CDR2 YFSETQ. The CDR3 runs to 15 residues. CDR3 nucleotide sequence: TGCGCCAGCAGCACAGGACAGGGGGTTGCGGAGACCCAGTACTTC. Its translation is CASSTGQGVAETQYF. The full variable domain, in which reference TRBV5-1 and TRBJ2-5 provide the parts outside the CDR3, is KAGVTQTPRYLIKTRGQQVTLSCSPISGHRSVSWYQQTPGQGLQFLFEYFSETQRNKGNFPGRFSGRQFSNSRSEMNVSTLELGDSALYLCASSTGQGVAETQYFGPGTRLLVL.

The chain combines TRBV10-3 with TRBJ1-2; 11 bases map to TRBD1. The germline gives CDR1 ENHRY, CDR2 SYGVKD. V was clipped by 3 bases and J by 5 bases; unmatched bases: 5. The CDR3 is made up of 15 amino acids. The CDR3 nucleotides read TGTGCCATCAGTGATGGACAGGGGGCGCGATATGGCTACACCTTC. Translation: CAISDGQGARYGYTF.

The chain joins TRBV27 to TRBJ1-5; 7 bases are shared with TRBD1. V gave up 4 bases and J gave up 1 base; unmatched junction bases: 4. This CDR3 region has 15 residues. Germline CDR1 reads MNHEY; CDR2 reads SMNVEV (reference sequence). The CDR3 sequence is CASSYRGRSNQPQHF. The CDR3 DNA reads as TGTGCCAGCAGTTACAGGGGTAGGAGCAATCAGCCCCAGCATTTT.

This clonotype has more than one count but fewer than ten. CDR3 loop: CASSEVLGSGEQYF. The CDR3 coding sequence is TGCGCCAGCAGTGAGGTCCTGGGTTCCGGCGAGCAGTACTTC. V usage is TRBV10-2 and J usage is TRBJ2-7; D ambiguous. The V and J ends lost 2 bases and 6 bases respectively, with 14 bases between them. Per germline, CDR1 WSHSY and CDR2 SAAADI. This CDR3 has 14 residues.

The CDR3: CASSQSPSGGVEQFF. The CDR3 DNA sequence: TGCGCCAGCAGCCAATCGCCTAGCGGGGGGGTTGAGCAGTTCTTC. The genes are TRBV4-3 and TRBJ2-1; 12 positions agree with TRBD2. The trim removed 2 bases at V and 9 bases at J, leaving 5 bases unmatched. CDR1 is LGHNA, CDR2 YSLEER, per germline. The CDR3 extends over 15 amino acids.

The chain has TRBV19 and TRBJ1-1, with D maybe TRBD1 (6 bases). V was trimmed by 6 bases and J by 0 bases, leaving 20 bases between them. This CDR3 region has 17 residues. From germline, CDR1 is LNHDA and CDR2 SQIVND (reference sequence). The CDR3 reads CASSLLGTNYMNTEAFF. The CDR3 DNA is TGTGCCAGTAGCTTACTCGGGACAAACTACATGAACACTGAAGCTTTCTTT.

This clonotype was counted only a few times. The chain has TRBV28 and TRBJ2-4; TRBD2 might be the D (5 bases). V was pared by 6 bases and J by 2 bases, with 14 bases between. From germline, CDR1 is MDHEN and CDR2 SYDVKM. The CDR3 totals 15 residues. The CDR3 is CASSYFRGSKNIQYF. The CDR3 DNA sequence: TGTGCCAGCAGCTACTTCCGAGGGTCCAAAAACATTCAGTACTTC.

The chain recombines TRBV4-2 with TRBJ2-3, with a weak D call TRBD2 (5 bases). The CDR3 runs to 18 residues. The germline V and J ends were trimmed by 5 bases and 2 bases, with 23 bases remaining between them. In germline, CDR1 is LGHNA, CDR2 YNFKEQ. CDR3 residues: CASSALRSGSISTDTQYF. CDR3 bases: TGTGCCAGCAGCGCTCTTCGCTCGGGATCGATCTCCACAGATACGCAGTATTTT.

As DNA, the CDR3 is TGCAGTGCTAGAACAGGGACGGGGACAGATACGCAGTATTTT. It encodes CSARTGTGTDTQYF. This chain joins TRBV20-1 and TRBJ2-3; weak D call: TRBD1 (6 bases). The CDR3 has 14 residues. V gave up 2 bases and J gave up 3 bases, with 12 bases separating them. Germline assignment: CDR1 DFQATT and CDR2 SNEGSKA (reference sequence).

The chain employs TRBV29-1 and TRBJ1-1; perhaps TRBD1 as D (6 bases). V was cut by 4 bases and J by 5 bases, with 17 bases left in between. This CDR3 is built from 14 residues. Germline CDR1 reads SQVTM; CDR2 reads ANQGSEA. Written as DNA, the CDR3 is TGCAGCGTTGCCCGTCTGGGACAAGGGACTGAAGCTTTCTTT. Translated: CSVARLGQGTEAFF.